This entry lists 28 T cell receptor beta chains sequenced from one sample in a study of T cells in Graves' hyperthyroidism and ophthalmopathy. RNA transcripts yielded amplified TCR beta CDR3 regions. The HTBI primer set served for first-round RT-PCR of the TCR CDR3. TCRdb ran MiXCR on the multiplex PCR reads and lists one entry per CDR3 protein. The sample lists over 300,000 distinct CDR3 sequences; around 13% were seen once. Sequencing used blood. The receptors come from a woman aged 60-75 years with Graves' hyperthyroidism.

In this sample, this clonotype turned up many times. This chain connects TRBV11-3 to TRBJ2-7, with 12 bases lining up with TRBD2. CDR3 length equals 14 residues. Germline trimming cut 7 bases from V and 4 bases from J; bases unmatched to any gene: 5. CDR1 SGHNT and CDR2 YENEEA come from the germline V gene. CDR3 DNA sequence: TGTGCCAGCATGGGGACTAGCGGGTCGTACGAGCAGTACTTC. Amino acid sequence: CASMGTSGSYEQYF.

CDR3 amino acids: CASSLRRTSGTDTQYF. The CDR3 region has the DNA TGTGCCAGCAGTTTGCGGAGGACTAGCGGCACAGATACGCAGTATTTT. This chain connects TRBV28 to TRBJ2-3; TRBD2 matches at 9 bases. The germline CDR1 and CDR2 sequences are MDHEN and SYDVKM. V was clipped by 3 bases and J by 1 base; unmatched bases: 5. The CDR3 runs to 16 residues.

This chain uses TRBV28 with TRBJ2-5; a weak D match, TRBD1 (5 bases). CDR1 and CDR2 (germline): MDHEN, SYDVKM. This CDR3 is 22 amino acids long. The V and J ends lost 11 bases and 0 bases respectively, with 40 bases between them. CDR3 amino acids: CAGLRRQNALLNCVSYQETQYF. As DNA, the CDR3 is TGTGCCGGCCTCCGGCGACAGAATGCTCTGTTAAACTGTGTTTCGTACCAAGAGACCCAGTACTTC.

This clonotype was seen repeatedly, ten times or more. The chain recombines TRBV7-2 with TRBJ2-3, with a weak D call TRBD1 (5 bases). The CDR3 spans 14 residues. Looked up from germline, CDR1 is SGHTA and CDR2 is FQGNSA. The ends were cut back, 5 bases at V and 2 bases at J, with 11 bases in the middle. The CDR3, as DNA: TGTGCCAGCAGCCCAGGGATTGTCACAGATACGCAGTATTTT. It is translated as CASSPGIVTDTQYF.

This clonotype was seen a handful of times. V usage is TRBV29-1 and J usage is TRBJ2-1; possibly TRBD2 for D (5 bases). Germline CDR1 reads SQVTM; CDR2 reads ANQGSEA. The length of the CDR3 is 16 residues. The V end lost 0 bases, the J end lost 0 bases, and 12 bases lay between the germline ends. CDR3 loop: CSVEDLLGFSYNEQFF. The CDR3 coding sequence is TGCAGCGTTGAAGACCTACTAGGGTTCTCCTACAATGAGCAGTTCTTC.

The J gene is TRBJ1-2, the V gene TRBV13; weak D call: TRBD1 (5 bases). From germline, CDR1 is PRHDT and CDR2 FYEKMQ (reference sequence). This CDR3 spans 17 amino acids. V was cut by 8 bases and J by 3 bases, with 25 bases left in between. CDR3 residues: CASGSGTEITGYYGYTF. Here the CDR3 DNA reads TGTGCCAGCGGCTCCGGGACGGAAATCACCGGATACTATGGCTACACCTTC.

This clonotype was seen ten or more times. For the CDR3, the DNA is TGTGCCAGCTCACCCCCTTCAGGGCGAGAGACCCAGTACTTC. This gives the protein CASSPPSGRETQYF. V gene TRBV18 combines with J gene TRBJ2-5, with a possible D match to TRBD1 (5 bases). CDR1 and CDR2 from the germline V gene are KGHSH and LQKENI. Trimming cost V 3 bases and J 4 bases, with 12 bases left between them. This CDR3 has 14 residues.

Many counts were recorded for this clonotype. The chain couples TRBV9 to TRBJ2-5; D gene uncertain. The ends were cut back, 0 bases at V and 4 bases at J, with 10 bases in the middle. Germline V CDR1 and CDR2: SGDLS, YYNGEE. CDR3 size: 14 residues. The DNA of the CDR3 is TGTGCCAGCAGCGTAGCTATGGCCAGAGAGACCCAGTACTTC. It codes for CASSVAMARETQYF.

V usage is TRBV6-5 and J usage is TRBJ2-7, with TRBD1 identical over 9 bases. CDR1 is MNHEY, CDR2 SVGAGI, per germline. This CDR3 has 16 residues. V was clipped by 0 bases and J by 7 bases; unmatched bases: 10. The CDR3 region is CASSYSRSPGTGEQYF. CDR3 DNA: TGTGCCAGCAGTTACTCGAGGTCCCCAGGGACAGGGGAGCAGTACTTC.

This clonotype was seen ten or more times. In nucleotides, the CDR3 is TGTGCCAGCTCACCACCGGTCGGGGTCGGGTCAGATACGCAGTATTTT. Encoded protein: CASSPPVGVGSDTQYF. The rearrangement joins TRBV18 to TRBJ2-3; weak D call: TRBD2 (5 bases). CDR3 length equals 16 residues. With 0 bases removed from V and 4 bases from J, the gap between germline ends came to 14 bases. Germline loops: CDR1 KGHSH, CDR2 LQKENI.

This clonotype appeared many times. The V gene is TRBV2, the J gene TRBJ2-5; possibly TRBD2 for D (6 bases). Germline V gene sequence: CDR1 SNHLY, CDR2 FYNNEI. CDR3 length equals 12 residues. V was pared by 7 bases and J by 5 bases, with 11 bases between. The CDR3: CASNRGGETQYF. The CDR3 DNA reads as TGTGCCAGCAATCGTGGAGGGGAGACCCAGTACTTC.

The chain couples TRBV7-9 to TRBJ2-2, with 8 bases aligning to TRBD2. Germline V gene sequence: CDR1 SEHNR, CDR2 FQNEAQ (reference sequence). The CDR3 loop spans 12 amino acids. The ends lost 8 bases at V and 5 bases at J; junction bases unmatched: 1. CDR3 DNA: TGTGCCAGCCAGCGGGAGACCGGGGAGCTGTTTTTT. Its protein product is CASQRETGELFF. Based on the CDR3 plus reference TRBV7-9 and TRBJ2-2, the full variable domain is DTGVSQNPRHKITKRGQNVTFRCDPISEHNRLYWYRQTLGQGPEFLTYFQNEAQLEKSRLLSDRFSAERPKGSFSTLEIQRTEQGDSAMYLCASQRETGELFFGEGSRLTVL.

This clonotype showed up many times. This chain links TRBV12-3 or TRBV12-4 with TRBJ1-5; possible D gene TRBD1, 5 bases. The V gene lost 3 bases and the J gene lost 2 bases, with 8 bases spanning the gap. This CDR3 spans 14 amino acids. CDR3 nucleotides: TGTGCCAGCAGTTTTAGGGACGGCAATCAGCCCCAGCATTTT. Its translation: CASSFRDGNQPQHF.

This clonotype has more than one count but fewer than ten. The chain combines TRBV4-1 with TRBJ2-5; 8 bases line up with TRBD2. This CDR3 is 18 amino acids long. The V gene end was trimmed by 6 bases and the J gene end by 1 base; junction bases not matched to a gene: 16. CDR1 is MGHRA and CDR2 is YSYEKL in the germline V gene. This chain's CDR3 is CASSRIGGRREVQETQYF. CDR3 nucleotides: TGCGCCAGCAGTAGAATCGGTGGCAGGCGGGAGGTCCAAGAGACCCAGTACTTC.

This clonotype showed up many times. The rearrangement links TRBV11-2 to TRBJ1-5; D might be TRBD1 (5 bases). V shed 4 bases and J shed 5 bases, with 9 bases lying between them. Germline-derived CDR1 and CDR2 are SGHAT and FQNNGV. The CDR3 spans 13 residues. This CDR3 is CASSWGRDQPQHF. The DNA for the CDR3 is TGTGCCAGCAGCTGGGGCAGGGATCAGCCCCAGCATTTT.

This sequence joins TRBV11-2 and TRBJ2-1; 7 nucleotides match TRBD2. V trimming: 5 bases; J trimming: 6 bases; junction bases outside the gene matches: 10. Germline-derived CDR1 and CDR2 are SGHAT and FQNNGV. There are 15 residues in the CDR3. CDR3: CASSVRTGTTNEQFF. The CDR3 coding sequence is TGTGCCAGCAGCGTCCGGACCGGGACTACCAATGAGCAGTTCTTC.

This clonotype was recorded at least ten times. The CDR3 nucleotides read TGTGCCAGCTCATCATCGGGACAGGTTCTTTCTGAAGCTTTCTTT. It is translated as CASSSSGQVLSEAFF. The V gene is TRBV18, the J gene TRBJ1-1; the match to TRBD1 covers 8 bases. Germline trimming cut 5 bases from V and 6 bases from J; bases unmatched to any gene: 11. Germline CDR1 and CDR2: KGHSH and LQKENI. The CDR3 is made up of 15 amino acids. Based on the CDR3 plus reference TRBV18 and TRBJ1-1, the full variable domain is NAGVMQNPRHLVRRRGQEARLRCSPMKGHSHVYWYRQLPEEGLKFMVYLQKENIIDESGMPKERFSAEFPKEGPSILRIQQVVRGDSAAYFCASSSSGQVLSEAFFGQGTRLTVV.

This clonotype was seen at least ten times. The CDR3 DNA is TGTGCCAGCAGCGCCCGACAGGGGCACGGGGATGAGCAGTTCTTC. This sequence encodes CASSARQGHGDEQFF. The chain carries TRBV11-2 and TRBJ2-1, with TRBD1 identical over 8 bases. V shed 5 bases and J 8 bases; nucleotides not matched to a gene: 11. The CDR3 has 15 amino acids. Germline V lookup: CDR1 SGHAT, CDR2 FQNNGV.

This clonotype has a count of ten or more. This sequence joins TRBV4-2 and TRBJ2-7; 8 bases align to TRBD2. CDR3 length: 15 amino acids. The germline gives CDR1 LGHNA, CDR2 YNFKEQ. The J segment lost 6 bases and the V segment lost 0 bases, leaving 7 bases of the junction unmatched. DNA of the CDR3: TGTGCCAGCAGCCAAGATTCAGCGGGAGTGAGCGAGCAGTACTTC. Encoded protein: CASSQDSAGVSEQYF.

This clonotype has more than one count but fewer than ten. This chain connects TRBV10-3 to TRBJ1-1, with TRBD1 identical over 8 bases. This CDR3 is 14 amino acids long. V gave up 8 bases and J gave up 1 base; unmatched junction bases: 6. The germline gives CDR1 ENHRY, CDR2 SYGVKD. CDR3 region: CAIGEGQANTEAFF. The CDR3, as DNA: TGTGCCATCGGAGAGGGACAGGCGAACACTGAAGCTTTCTTT.

This clonotype was counted ten times or more. The V gene is TRBV20-1, the J gene TRBJ2-1; TRBD2 matches 11 bases. V lost 2 bases to trimming and J lost 1 base; unmatched junction nucleotides: 7. Looked up from germline, CDR1 is DFQATT and CDR2 is SNEGSKA (reference sequence). CDR3 length: 17 residues. The CDR3 sequence: CSARRSGRAISYNEQFF. In nucleotides, the CDR3 is TGCAGTGCTAGACGTAGCGGGAGGGCCATTTCCTACAATGAGCAGTTCTTC.

This clonotype has ten or more counts. V gene TRBV12-3 or TRBV12-4 combines with J gene TRBJ1-1; TRBD1 might be the D (5 bases). V was cut by 6 bases and J by 1 base, with 15 bases left in between. The CDR3 is 15 residues long. DNA for the CDR3: TGTGCCAGCAGCCGCTCAGGGACCGAGAACACTGAAGCTTTCTTT. Translation: CASSRSGTENTEAFF.

This clonotype was counted a few times. The genes are TRBV19 and TRBJ2-7; D may match TRBD1 or TRBD2 (5 bases each). The CDR3 contains 14 residues. Per germline, CDR1 LNHDA and CDR2 SQIVND (reference sequence). Trimming removed 2 bases from V and 2 bases from J, with 10 bases in between. The CDR3 region is CASSITGLTYEQYF. For the CDR3, the DNA is TGTGCCAGTAGTATAACGGGGCTAACCTACGAGCAGTACTTC. The whole variable domain, filled in from reference TRBV19 and TRBJ2-7, reads DGGITQSPKYLFRKEGQNVTLSCEQNLNHDAMYWYRQDPGQGLRLIYYSQIVNDFQKGDIAEGYSVSREKKESFPLTVTSAQKNPTAFYLCASSITGLTYEQYFGPGTRLTVT.

This clonotype occurred many times. The CDR3 region has the DNA TGTGCCAGCAGCTTGGGTGGGTGGGGAGAGACTAGCGGCCAAGAGACCCAGTACTTC. Encoded protein: CASSLGGWGETSGQETQYF. The chain couples TRBV13 to TRBJ2-5, with 9 nucleotides matching TRBD2. J lost 1 base, V lost 3 bases, and 15 bases had no gene match. Germline V CDR1 and CDR2: PRHDT, FYEKMQ (reference sequence). The CDR3 is 19 residues long.

This clonotype was detected many times. The chain joins TRBV3-1 to TRBJ2-5, with 12 bases that match TRBD2. The V and J ends lost 6 bases and 4 bases, in that order; junction bases with no gene match: 3. Germline-derived CDR1 and CDR2 are LGHDT and YNNKEL (reference sequence). The CDR3 runs 14 residues. The CDR3 bases are TGTGCCAGCAGTTCGGGACTAGCGGGAGAGACCCAGTACTTC. It translates to CASSSGLAGETQYF.

The table lists this clonotype with a few counts. J is TRBJ2-3 and V is TRBV12-3 or TRBV12-4, with D hard to call. The germline V and J ends were trimmed by 6 bases and 3 bases, with 10 bases remaining between them. This CDR3 has 13 amino acids. The CDR3 DNA sequence: TGTGCCAGCAGACCTACATGGACAGATACGCAGTATTTT. This sequence encodes CASRPTWTDTQYF.

There are many counts of this clonotype. This chain joins TRBV6-2 or TRBV6-3 and TRBJ2-7; 13 positions match TRBD2. Losses at the gene ends were 8 bases for V and 4 bases for J; bases not matched to a gene: 2. The CDR3 runs to 13 residues. Germline assignment: CDR1 MNHEY and CDR2 SVGEGT. DNA of the CDR3: TGTGCCAGCCGACTAGCGGGAGGATACGAGCAGTACTTC. This sequence encodes CASRLAGGYEQYF.

The sample holds a few counts of this clonotype. V gene TRBV10-2 combines with J gene TRBJ2-7, with 8 bases lining up with TRBD1. The CDR3 extends over 11 amino acids. Germline lookup yields CDR1 WSHSY and CDR2 SAAADI. Trimming at V came to 7 bases and at J to 6 bases, leaving 2 bases not matched to a gene. Here the CDR3 DNA reads TGCGCCAGCAAACAGGGGGGCGAGCAGTACTTC. Translating gives CASKQGGEQYF.